This T cell receptor beta chain emerged from a study of regulatory T cells in long-lasting Graves disease. Study findings and constraints: TRBV28 was favored in persistent disease, as were TRBJ1-2 and TRBJ2-5.

Time point noted: persistent/refractory GD, antithyroid drugs over 5 years with positive TRAb. Scientists built the TCR library using RNA that was extracted from PBMCs. This CDR3 spans 12 amino acids. V lost 6 bases, J lost 3 bases, and 2 bases stayed unmatched. The germline V gene has CDR1 SEHNR and CDR2 FQNEAQ (reference sequence). Assembly of TCR beta libraries relied on iRepertoire HTBI primers together with Arm-PCR of CDR3 regions. TCRdb reprocessed the multiplex PCR reads via MiXCR and lists one record per CDR3 protein. The top ten clones hold about 61% of a sample with 250,000 to 300,000 distinct CDR3 sequences, under 25% of them seen once. A word on this clonotype: Antigen specificity is unknown. A much larger clone lies one base from this, so it may be a read error.

The chain carries TRBV7-9 and TRBJ2-7; TRBD1 aligns across 7 bases. This receptor was taken from a female donor with Graves disease. The sample here was peripheral blood mononuclear cells (PBMCs), taken when the disease was refractory, from a patient treated with antithyroid drugs. The CDR3 loop is CASSGTDYEQYF. CDR3 in DNA: TGTGCCAGCAGTGGGACAGACTACGAGCAGTACTTC. The full variable domain, completed using reference TRBV7-9 and TRBJ2-7, is DTGVSQNPRHKITKRGQNVTFRCDPISEHNRLYWYRQTLGQGPEFLTYFQNEAQLEKSRLLSDRFSAERPKGSFSTLEIQRTEQGDSAMYLCASSGTDYEQYFGPGTRLTVT.